This TCR beta chain stems from a study of Ad26.COV2.S vaccination and SARS-CoV-2 variants. Overall study: Administration of Ad26.COV2.S was intramuscular, either once or twice 56 days apart.

With 0 bases clipped from V and 0 bases from J, the junction kept 1 base outside the gene matches. The germline gives CDR1 SQVTM, CDR2 ANQGSEA. The CDR3 is 14 residues long. This clone was found once. Its matching antigen is unknown. Study observations and caveats: Reported post-vaccination CD8+ and CD4+ T cell responses to spike showed substantial breadth. Measurements of TCR breadth and depth may have given underestimates of the total T cell responses.

The treatment: some 20 received Ad26.COV2.S at low or high dose, single or two shots; about 5 received placebo; per-sample allocation not given. Specimen acquisition occurred on day 63 following the initial vaccine or placebo injection. Data came from immunoSEQ multiplex PCR; TCRdb stores just in-frame clones and leaves some out. In the table there are 300,000 to 400,000 clones, roughly 91% of which are singletons. This chain links TRBV29-1 with TRBJ2-7; 8 bases fit TRBD2. The source was peripheral blood, collected in a trial of Ad26.COV2.S vaccine versus placebo. The sequence derives from a person aged 18-65 years who received the Ad26.COV2.S COVID-19 vaccine or a placebo. CDR3 sequence: CSVEDGGGSYEQYF. In DNA form, the CDR3 reads TGCAGCGTTGAAGACGGGGGGGGCTCCTACGAGCAGTACTTC.